Below, one TCR beta chain is given with its context. As processed by the authors: From reference gene primer amplification, estimates of nucleated cell counts were derived. The table came from immunoSEQ multiplex PCR; TCRdb's copy has only in-frame clones and leaves some out. D and trimming come from the DNA, and the V and J calls and clone size come from that table. The profile shows some 200,000 clones, around 81% of them singletons. These data belong to a study of blood T cell repertoires in COVID-19. In the study overall: From the United States, Italy and Spain came samples of acute and convalescent COVID-19.

Germline V CDR1 and CDR2: SGHTA, FQGTGA. This CDR3 is built from 14 residues. The V end was cut by 5 bases, the J end by 3 bases, with 10 bases between. This clonotype originated in a woman in her seventies with acute or convalescent COVID-19. J is TRBJ2-2 and V is TRBV7-3, with D maybe TRBD2 (6 bases). The sample consisted of peripheral blood. The CDR3 DNA sequence: TGTGCCAGCAGCCCCCGGAGGGACACCGGGGAGCTGTTTTTT. It yields the protein CASSPRRDTGELFF. The full variable domain, its missing parts supplied by reference TRBV7-3 and TRBJ2-2, is GAGVSQTPSNKVTEKGKYVELRCDPISGHTALYWYRQSLGQGPEFLIYFQGTGAADDSGLPNDRFFAVRPEGSVSTLKIQRTERGDSAVYLCASSPRRDTGELFFGEGSRLTVL.